The entry that follows covers one TCR beta chain sequence. Germline V gene data show CDR1 as KGHSH and CDR2 as LQKENI. The CDR3 has 15 residues. The V end lost 3 bases, the J end lost 1 base, and 13 bases lay between the germline ends. Profiled with immunoSEQ multiplex PCR; TCRdb holds only in-frame clones, not every one. In the table there are about 250,000 clones, 84% of which are singletons. This sample is drawn from a study of blood T cell repertoires in COVID-19. This chain joins TRBV18 and TRBJ2-7, with D maybe TRBD1 (6 bases). Input material: PBMCs or T cells enriched from blood (not recorded which). This clonotype was obtained from a man aged 50-60 years who had recovered from COVID-19. This CDR3 reads CASSPGAVSSYEQYF. CDR3 DNA: TGTGCCAGCTCACCGGGGGCGGTCTCTTCCTACGAGCAGTACTTC.